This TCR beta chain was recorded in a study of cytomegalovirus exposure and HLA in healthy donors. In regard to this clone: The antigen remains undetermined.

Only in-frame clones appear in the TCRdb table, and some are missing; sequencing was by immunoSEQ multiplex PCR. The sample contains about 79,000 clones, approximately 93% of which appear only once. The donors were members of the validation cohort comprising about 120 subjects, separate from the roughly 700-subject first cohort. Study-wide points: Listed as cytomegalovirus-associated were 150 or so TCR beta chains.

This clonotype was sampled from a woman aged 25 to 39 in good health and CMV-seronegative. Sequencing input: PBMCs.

The CDR3: CASSLGSGRGSYNEQFF. The CDR3 region has the DNA TGTGCCAGCAGCTTGGGTAGCGGGAGAGGGTCCTACAATGAGCAGTTCTTC. The rearrangement uses TRBV5-4 and TRBJ2-1, with 9 bases aligning to TRBD2. CDR3 length: 17 amino acids. The V gene's germline CDR1 is SGHNT and CDR2 YYREEE (reference sequence). V shed 0 bases and J 1 base; nucleotides not matched to a gene: 5.